Below, 13 T cell receptor beta chains from the same sample are listed, as sequenced in a study of beta chain features in type 1 diabetes. The entirety of the isolated RNA underwent reverse transcription, so expressed TCRB transcripts were sequenced. Sequenced by immunoSEQ multiplex PCR; TCRdb stores in-frame clones only, minus some. This sample carries hundreds of thousands of clones, about 32% of them seen once, and the ten largest clones take 0.06% to 0.07%. Sample: naive CD4+ T cells from blood. Every receptor here comes from a man between 18 and 35 years old in good health.

This chain uses TRBV7-2 with TRBJ2-1; D is possibly TRBD2 (5 bases). Trimming took off 0 bases at V and 3 bases at J, with 6 bases between the two ends. Per germline, CDR1 SGHTA and CDR2 FQGNSA. CDR3 length equals 14 residues. This CDR3 reads CASSLAGDYNEQFF. In DNA form, the CDR3 reads TGTGCCAGCAGCTTAGCGGGAGACTACAATGAGCAGTTCTTC.

This clone has only a few counts. This sequence joins TRBV4-3 and TRBJ2-4; D remains ambiguous. V was cut by 1 base and J by 0 bases, with 13 bases left in between. The CDR3 spans 17 residues. Germline V gene data show CDR1 as LGHNA and CDR2 as YSLEER. CDR3 amino acids: CASSQVEGWGAKNIQYF. DNA of the CDR3: TGCGCCAGCAGCCAAGTGGAAGGGTGGGGAGCCAAAAACATTCAGTACTTC.

The J gene is TRBJ1-5, the V gene TRBV9; no clear D gene. The CDR3 totals 13 residues. V gave up 0 bases and J gave up 6 bases, with 7 bases separating them. From germline, CDR1 is SGDLS and CDR2 YYNGEE. This CDR3 is CASSVAPRQPQHF. As DNA, the CDR3 is TGTGCCAGCAGCGTAGCCCCCCGTCAGCCCCAGCATTTT.

This clone was found a few times. The CDR3 DNA sequence: TGTGCCAGCAGTTTCGACAGGGAGTATGGCTACACCTTC. Amino acids: CASSFDREYGYTF. This chain uses TRBV13 with TRBJ1-2, with 7 bases identical to TRBD1. CDR1 is PRHDT, CDR2 FYEKMQ, per germline (reference sequence). With V trimmed by 6 bases and J by 5 bases, 6 bases remained unmatched. The CDR3 loop spans 13 amino acids. Filled out from reference TRBV13 and TRBJ1-2, the complete variable domain reads AAGVIQSPRHLIKEKRETATLKCYPIPRHDTVYWYQQGPGQDPQFLISFYEKMQSDKGSIPDRFSAQQFSDYHSELNMSSLELGDSALYFCASSFDREYGYTFGSGTRLTVV.

This clone was observed a single time. The chain combines TRBV7-2 with TRBJ2-5; 13 bases align to TRBD2. V lost 6 bases to trimming and J lost 5 bases; unmatched junction nucleotides: 6. The germline V gene has CDR1 SGHTA and CDR2 FQGNSA. This CDR3 comprises 15 residues. In nucleotides, the CDR3 is TGTGCCAGCAGGGGACTAGCGGGGTCCGGGGAGACCCAGTACTTC. It yields the protein CASRGLAGSGETQYF.

The V and J genes are TRBV2 and TRBJ2-1, with no clear D. Germline CDR1 and CDR2: SNHLY and FYNNEI. The CDR3 is 12 residues long. Trimming cost V 2 bases and J 15 bases, with 14 bases left between them. The CDR3 coding sequence is TGTGCCAGCAGTGAATTGGCAGATTCAGCGTTCTTC. It specifies CASSELADSAFF.

This clone showed up just a few times. The V and J genes are TRBV9 and TRBJ2-7, with D perhaps TRBD1 or TRBD2 (5 bases each). The CDR3 has 16 amino acids. V was cut by 4 bases and J by 5 bases, with 22 bases left in between. Looked up from germline, CDR1 is SGDLS and CDR2 is YYNGEE. CDR3 protein: CASSPPWDGEGHEQYF. In nucleotides, the CDR3 is TGTGCCAGCAGCCCACCATGGGACGGAGAAGGCCACGAGCAGTACTTC.

This clone was counted between two and nine times. This chain uses TRBV5-4 with TRBJ1-1; D ambiguous. CDR3 size: 12 residues. Trimming removed 4 bases at V and 4 bases at J, with 8 bases between. Germline CDR1 and CDR2: SGHNT and YYREEE (reference sequence). Written as DNA, the CDR3 is TGTGCCAGCAGCCCGAAGGGCACTGAAGCTTTCTTT. Translated: CASSPKGTEAFF.

The gene calls are TRBV29-1 and TRBJ1-2; D ambiguous. Trimming left V 6 bases short and J 4 bases short, with 15 bases between. Germline CDR1 SQVTM, CDR2 ANQGSEA. The CDR3 has 13 residues. The CDR3 sequence: CSVGWVGSYGYTF. CDR3 coding DNA: TGCAGCGTGGGATGGGTAGGAAGCTATGGCTACACCTTC. The full variable domain, its missing parts supplied by reference TRBV29-1 and TRBJ1-2, is SAVISQKPSRDICQRGTSLTIQCQVDSQVTMMFWYRQQPGQSLTLIATANQGSEATYESGFVIDKFPISRPNLTFSTLTVSNMSPEDSSIYLCSVGWVGSYGYTFGSGTRLTVV.

This clone was counted a few times. The gene calls are TRBV14 and TRBJ2-1; D remains ambiguous. Looked up from germline, CDR1 is SGHDN and CDR2 is FVKESK. This CDR3 has 12 amino acids. Trimming shortened V by 3 bases and J by 3 bases, and 3 bases separated the two germline ends. The CDR3 loop reads CASSHFYNEQFF. DNA for the CDR3: TGTGCCAGCAGCCACTTCTACAATGAGCAGTTCTTC.

The chain recombines TRBV23-1 with TRBJ2-7; 9 positions agree with TRBD1. TRBV23-1 counts as an open reading frame of uncertain function. This CDR3 contains 15 residues. Unmatched junction bases numbered 9, after V lost 4 bases and J lost 5 bases. CDR3 coding DNA: TGCGCCAGCAGTCGCCCGGGACAGGGTATCGACGAGCAGTACTTC. Amino acid sequence: CASSRPGQGIDEQYF.

This clone was counted only a few times. The V gene is TRBV15, the J gene TRBJ2-7; D call uncertain. The CDR3 has 14 residues. Trimming took 0 bases from V and 5 from J, leaving 11 bases between them. Germline assignment: CDR1 LNHNV and CDR2 YYDKDF (reference sequence). The CDR3 is CATSREARAHEQYF. The CDR3 DNA sequence: TGTGCCACCAGCAGAGAAGCCCGGGCACACGAGCAGTACTTC.

The V and J genes are TRBV30 and TRBJ2-3; D is uncertain. V shed 7 bases and J shed 8 bases, with 19 bases lying between them. The germline CDR1 and CDR2 sequences are GTSNPN and SVGIG (reference sequence). CDR3 length: 13 amino acids. The DNA of the CDR3 is TGTGCCTCGACGCTCGTGGGCTTAGGTACGCAGTATTTT. Translation: CASTLVGLGTQYF.